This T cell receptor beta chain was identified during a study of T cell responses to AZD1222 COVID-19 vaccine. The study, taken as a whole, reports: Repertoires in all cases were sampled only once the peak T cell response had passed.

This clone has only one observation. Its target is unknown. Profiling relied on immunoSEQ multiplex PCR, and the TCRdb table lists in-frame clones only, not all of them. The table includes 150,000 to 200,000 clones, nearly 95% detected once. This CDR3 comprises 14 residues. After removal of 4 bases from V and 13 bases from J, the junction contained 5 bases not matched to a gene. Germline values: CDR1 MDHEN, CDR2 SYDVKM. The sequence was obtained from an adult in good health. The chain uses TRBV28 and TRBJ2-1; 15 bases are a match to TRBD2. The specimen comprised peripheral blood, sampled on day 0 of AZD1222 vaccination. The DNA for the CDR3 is TGTGCCAGCAGTTCGGGACTAGCGGGGGGTGTACAGTTCTTC. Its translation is CASSSGLAGGVQFF.